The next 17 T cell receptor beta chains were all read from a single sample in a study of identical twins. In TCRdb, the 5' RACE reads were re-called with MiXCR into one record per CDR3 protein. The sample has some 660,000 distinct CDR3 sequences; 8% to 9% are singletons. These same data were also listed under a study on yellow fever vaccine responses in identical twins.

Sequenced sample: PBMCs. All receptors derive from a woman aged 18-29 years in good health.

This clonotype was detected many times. This CDR3 reads CASSVPDNEQFF. CDR3 coding DNA: TGTGCCAGCAGCGTACCGGACAATGAGCAGTTCTTC. The chain is built from TRBV12-3 or TRBV12-4 and TRBJ2-1, with unresolved D. Trimming stripped 6 bases from V and 5 bases from J, with 8 bases between. The CDR3 length is 12 residues.

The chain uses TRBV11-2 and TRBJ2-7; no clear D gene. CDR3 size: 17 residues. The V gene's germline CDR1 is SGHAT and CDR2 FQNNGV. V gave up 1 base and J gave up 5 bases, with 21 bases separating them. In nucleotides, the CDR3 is TGTGCCAGCAGCTTAGTCAGTTCGAACCCTATAGAGAACGAGCAGTACTTC. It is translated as CASSLVSSNPIENEQYF.

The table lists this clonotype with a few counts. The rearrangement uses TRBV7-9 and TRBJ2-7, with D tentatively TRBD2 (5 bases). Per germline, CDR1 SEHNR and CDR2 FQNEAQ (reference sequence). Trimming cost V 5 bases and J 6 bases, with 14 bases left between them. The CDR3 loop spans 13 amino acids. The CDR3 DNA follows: TGTGCCAGCAGCCCCAACTACGGGGTCGAGCAGTACTTC. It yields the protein CASSPNYGVEQYF.

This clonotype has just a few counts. CDR3 residues: CSLKGGLARTDTQYF. The CDR3 coding sequence is TGCAGTTTGAAGGGGGGACTAGCCCGAACAGATACGCAGTATTTT. The chain couples TRBV20-1 to TRBJ2-3; 9 bases map to TRBD2. With 8 bases clipped from V and 3 bases from J, the junction kept 12 bases outside the gene matches. Germline V gene lookup returns CDR1 DFQATT and CDR2 SNEGSKA (reference sequence). The CDR3 is made up of 15 amino acids.

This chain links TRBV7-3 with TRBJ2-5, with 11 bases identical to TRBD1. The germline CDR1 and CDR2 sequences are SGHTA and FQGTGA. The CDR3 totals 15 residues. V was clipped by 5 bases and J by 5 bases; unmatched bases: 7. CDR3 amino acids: CASSIGTGGFETQYF. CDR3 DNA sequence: TGTGCCAGCAGCATCGGGACAGGGGGATTCGAGACCCAGTACTTC.

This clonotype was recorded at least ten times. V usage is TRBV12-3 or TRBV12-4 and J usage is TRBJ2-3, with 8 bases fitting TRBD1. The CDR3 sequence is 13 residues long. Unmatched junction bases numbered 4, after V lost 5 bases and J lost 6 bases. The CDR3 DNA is TGTGCCAGCAGTCGGACAGGGCCGGATACGCAGTATTTT. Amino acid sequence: CASSRTGPDTQYF.

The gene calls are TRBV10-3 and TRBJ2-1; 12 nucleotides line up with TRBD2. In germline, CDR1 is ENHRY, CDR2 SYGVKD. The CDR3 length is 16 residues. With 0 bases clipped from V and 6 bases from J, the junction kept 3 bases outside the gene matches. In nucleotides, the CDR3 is TGTGCCATCAGTGAGTCGACTAGCGGGAGCCCCAATGAGCAGTTCTTC. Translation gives CAISESTSGSPNEQFF.

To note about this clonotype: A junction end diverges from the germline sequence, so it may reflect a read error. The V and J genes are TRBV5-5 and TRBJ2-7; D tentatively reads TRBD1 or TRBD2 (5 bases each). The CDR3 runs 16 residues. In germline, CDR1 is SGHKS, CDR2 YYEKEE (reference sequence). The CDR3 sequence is CASTLEGAGPSYEQYF. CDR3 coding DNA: TGTGCCAGCACCTTGGAAGGGGCGGGCCCCTCCTACGAGCAGTACTTC.

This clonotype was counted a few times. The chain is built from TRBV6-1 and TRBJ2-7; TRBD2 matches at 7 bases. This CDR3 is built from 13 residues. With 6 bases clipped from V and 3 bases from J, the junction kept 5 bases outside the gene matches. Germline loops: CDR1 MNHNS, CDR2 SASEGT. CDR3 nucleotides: TGTGCCAGCAGCCTCACTAGCGACTACGAGCAGTACTTC. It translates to CASSLTSDYEQYF.

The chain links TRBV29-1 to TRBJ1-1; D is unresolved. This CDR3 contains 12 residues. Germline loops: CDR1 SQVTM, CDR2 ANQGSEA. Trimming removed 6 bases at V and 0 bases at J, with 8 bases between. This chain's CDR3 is CSVLAVNTEAFF. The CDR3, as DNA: TGCAGCGTGCTCGCCGTGAACACTGAAGCTTTCTTT. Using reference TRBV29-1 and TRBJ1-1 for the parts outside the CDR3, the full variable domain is SAVISQKPSRDICQRGTSLTIQCQVDSQVTMMFWYRQQPGQSLTLIATANQGSEATYESGFVIDKFPISRPNLTFSTLTVSNMSPEDSSIYLCSVLAVNTEAFFGQGTRLTVV.

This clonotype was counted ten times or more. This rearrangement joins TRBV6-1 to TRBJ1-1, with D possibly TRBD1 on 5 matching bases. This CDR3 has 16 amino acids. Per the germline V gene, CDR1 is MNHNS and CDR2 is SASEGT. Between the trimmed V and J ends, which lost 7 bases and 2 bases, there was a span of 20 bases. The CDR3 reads CASINLGNRSNTEAFF. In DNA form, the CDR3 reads TGTGCCAGCATCAACCTAGGAAACAGGTCCAACACTGAAGCTTTCTTT.

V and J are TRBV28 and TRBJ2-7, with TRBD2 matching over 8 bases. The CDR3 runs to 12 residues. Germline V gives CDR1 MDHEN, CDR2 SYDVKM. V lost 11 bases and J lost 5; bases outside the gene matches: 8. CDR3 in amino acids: CASRGGWDEQYF. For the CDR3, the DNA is TGTGCCTCTCGGGGGGGCTGGGACGAGCAGTACTTC.

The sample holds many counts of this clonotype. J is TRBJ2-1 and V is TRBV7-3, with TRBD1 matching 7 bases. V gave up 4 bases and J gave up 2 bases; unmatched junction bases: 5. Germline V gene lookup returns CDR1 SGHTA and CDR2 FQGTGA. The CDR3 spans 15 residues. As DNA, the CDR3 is TGTGCCAGCAGCTCGGACAGGCTCCCCTACAATGAGCAGTTCTTC. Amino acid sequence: CASSSDRLPYNEQFF.

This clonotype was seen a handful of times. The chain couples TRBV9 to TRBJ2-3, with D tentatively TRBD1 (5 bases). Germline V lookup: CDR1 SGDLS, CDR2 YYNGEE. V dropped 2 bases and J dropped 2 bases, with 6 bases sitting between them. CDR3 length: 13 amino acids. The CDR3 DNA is TGTGCCAGCAGCGTGGACAACACAGATACGCAGTATTTT. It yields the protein CASSVDNTDTQYF.

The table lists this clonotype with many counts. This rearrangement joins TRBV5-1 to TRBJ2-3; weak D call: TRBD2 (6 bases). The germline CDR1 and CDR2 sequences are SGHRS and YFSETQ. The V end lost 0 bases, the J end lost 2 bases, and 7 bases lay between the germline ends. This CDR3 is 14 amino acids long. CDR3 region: CASSLGRDTDTQYF. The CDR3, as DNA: TGCGCCAGCAGCTTGGGGCGGGACACAGATACGCAGTATTTT.

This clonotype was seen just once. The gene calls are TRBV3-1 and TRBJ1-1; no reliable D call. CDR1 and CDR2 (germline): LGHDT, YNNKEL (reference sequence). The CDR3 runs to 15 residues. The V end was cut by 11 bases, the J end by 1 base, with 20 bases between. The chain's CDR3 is CACCQGGGGNTEAFF. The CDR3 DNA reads TGTGCCTGCTGCCAAGGAGGAGGCGGGAACACTGAAGCTTTCTTT.

For the CDR3, the DNA is TGTGCCAGCAGCCCACTCTCCGGCCTTGGGGAGCAGTACTTC. Translating gives CASSPLSGLGEQYF. The rearrangement links TRBV28 to TRBJ2-7, with D unclear. Germline CDR1 MDHEN, CDR2 SYDVKM. Trimming left V 6 bases short and J 7 bases short, with 19 bases between. This CDR3 comprises 14 residues.